This TCR beta chain was identified in a study of T cell repertoires in cytomegalovirus infection. Study background: Public signatures in TCR beta pointed to CMV infection and matching HLA type.

MiXCR, applied by TCRdb to the reads, yields one record per CDR3 protein. The sample lists 570,000 or so distinct CDR3 sequences; 35% to 50% were seen once. This clonotype was found many times. Its antigen is currently unknown. Study-wide results and limits: Predominance within the ex vivo response was attributable to HLA-C-restricted CMV-specific TCR beta clonotypes.

The source of this sequence is a human donor in good health (CMV status not recorded). Some clones in this sample may be carry-over from other donors' samples. The sample in question was cultured PBMCs, obtained from culture after CMV antigen stimulation.

The CDR3: CASSLVGSGLPGTNNEQFF. The CDR3 DNA reads as TGTGCCAGCAGCTTAGTGGGGTCGGGGTTACCTGGGACCAACAATGAGCAGTTCTTC. This chain links TRBV7-2 with TRBJ2-1; D assignment may be TRBD1 or TRBD2 (5 bases each). The V and J ends lost 1 base and 5 bases respectively, with 24 bases between them. This CDR3 is built from 19 residues. Germline V gene lookup returns CDR1 SGHTA and CDR2 FQGNSA.